The 14 T cell receptor beta chains reported below all come from one sample, sequenced in a study of monozygotic twins with inflammatory bowel disease. TCRdb reprocessed the 5' RACE reads and reports one entry per CDR3 protein, with no DNA. The data show approximately 150,000 distinct CDR3 sequences, and the top ten clones hold around 2.5%. The sequenced sample was blood. These receptor sequences come from a human donor with ulcerative colitis or Crohn's disease, or a healthy co-twin of an affected twin (not recorded which).

The V call is TRBV7-3, the J call TRBJ1-1. Germline lookup yields CDR1 SGHTA and CDR2 FQGTGA. This CDR3 comprises 14 residues. The CDR3 spells CASSLSTVNTEAFF.

The chain uses TRBV7-3 and TRBJ1-6; TCRdb lists TRBD1, though no DNA is available to test this call. CDR1 SGHTA and CDR2 FQGTGA come from the germline V gene. The length of the CDR3 is 14 residues. CDR3 amino acids: CASSLGGANSPLHF.

The genes are TRBV11-2 and TRBJ2-2. The CDR3 loop spans 16 amino acids. CDR1 is SGHAT, CDR2 FQNNGV, per germline. CDR3 sequence: CASSLEMVPSKRELFF. The whole variable domain, filled in from reference TRBV11-2 and TRBJ2-2, reads EAGVAQSPRYKIIEKRQSVAFWCNPISGHATLYWYQQILGQGPKLLIQFQNNGVVDDSQLPKDRFSAERLKGVDSTLKIQPAKLEDSAVYLCASSLEMVPSKRELFFGEGSRLTVL.

The chain joins TRBV10-3 to TRBJ1-1; TCRdb's D call, TRBD1, is unchecked because there is no DNA. Per the germline V gene, CDR1 is ENHRY and CDR2 is SYGVKD. The CDR3 loop spans 17 amino acids. The CDR3 loop is CAISVGGQGVVNTEAFF.

This rearrangement joins TRBV20-1 to TRBJ2-5; TCRdb picks TRBD1, but there is no DNA to check that call. Germline V gene lookup returns CDR1 DFQATT and CDR2 SNEGSKA (reference sequence). This CDR3 has 15 residues. CDR3 sequence reads: CSARDGKGNQETQYF.

J is TRBJ2-7 and V is TRBV7-8; TCRdb names TRBD2, which stays unverified in the absence of DNA. The CDR3 extends over 12 amino acids. Germline CDR1 and CDR2: SGHVS and FQNEAQ. This CDR3 reads CASSFVEGEQYF.

The chain joins TRBV4-2 to TRBJ2-3; TCRdb outputs TRBD1, but without DNA this stays unchecked. The CDR3 runs 16 residues. Looked up from germline, CDR1 is LGHNA and CDR2 is YNFKEQ. The CDR3 is CASSQRGKQPTDTQYF.

The chain has TRBV6-2 or TRBV6-3 and TRBJ1-2; TCRdb designates TRBD1, a call that cannot be tested without DNA. The CDR3 runs 13 residues. Germline CDR1 reads MNHEY; CDR2 reads SVGEGT. The CDR3 sequence: CASSQGVFNGYTF.

V and J are TRBV27 and TRBJ2-2; TCRdb's D call, TRBD1, is unchecked because there is no DNA. CDR3 length equals 15 residues. From germline, CDR1 is MNHEY and CDR2 SMNVEV (reference sequence). The CDR3 here is CASSQGTLNTGELFF.

The rearrangement joins TRBV6-1 to TRBJ1-6; TCRdb's D call, TRBD1, is unchecked because there is no DNA. This CDR3 contains 14 residues. Germline CDR1 reads MNHNS; CDR2 reads SASEGT. This CDR3 reads CASRTGDYNSPLHF.

The V gene is TRBV12-3 or TRBV12-4, the J gene TRBJ1-2. The CDR3 has 14 residues. Here the CDR3 reads CASSVNRDLRGYTF.

The CDR3 reads CASSLQSGQGSYEQYF. The chain joins TRBV7-2 to TRBJ2-7; checking the TCRdb D call of TRBD1 is not possible without DNA. This CDR3 contains 16 residues. Germline lookup yields CDR1 SGHTA and CDR2 FQGNSA.

The J gene is TRBJ2-7, the V gene TRBV12-3 or TRBV12-4; as DNA is missing, the TRBD1 call by TCRdb cannot be tested. This CDR3 comprises 15 residues. CDR3 amino acids: CASSRSAGAANEQYF.

The CDR3 reads CASRLTGSTDTQYF. The chain links TRBV6-2 or TRBV6-3 to TRBJ2-3; as DNA is missing, the TRBD1 call by TCRdb cannot be tested. The V gene's germline CDR1 is MNHEY and CDR2 SVGEGT. The CDR3 has 14 residues.